This section outlines one T cell receptor (beta chain) sequence together with its context. As yet, its antigen is unknown. The sample is drawn from a study of cytomegalovirus exposure and HLA in healthy donors. Overall study results and limits: By a later analysis, the bulk of CMV-associated TCR beta chains appeared HLA-restricted.

V shed 4 bases and J shed 4 bases, with 8 bases lying between them. The CDR3 extends over 12 amino acids. Germline assignment: CDR1 SGHAT and CDR2 FQNNGV. The PCR was carried out with 60 Vbeta primers and 13 Jbeta primers. The table came from immunoSEQ multiplex PCR; TCRdb's copy has only in-frame clones and leaves some out. The sample holds fewer than 40,000 clones. Sequencing used PBMCs. This clonotype was sampled from a woman aged 40 to 50 in good health and CMV-seropositive. The V call is TRBV11-2, the J call TRBJ2-7; D remains unclear. The CDR3 protein is CASSSITYEQYF. The CDR3 DNA is TGTGCCAGCAGCTCAATCACTTACGAGCAGTACTTC.